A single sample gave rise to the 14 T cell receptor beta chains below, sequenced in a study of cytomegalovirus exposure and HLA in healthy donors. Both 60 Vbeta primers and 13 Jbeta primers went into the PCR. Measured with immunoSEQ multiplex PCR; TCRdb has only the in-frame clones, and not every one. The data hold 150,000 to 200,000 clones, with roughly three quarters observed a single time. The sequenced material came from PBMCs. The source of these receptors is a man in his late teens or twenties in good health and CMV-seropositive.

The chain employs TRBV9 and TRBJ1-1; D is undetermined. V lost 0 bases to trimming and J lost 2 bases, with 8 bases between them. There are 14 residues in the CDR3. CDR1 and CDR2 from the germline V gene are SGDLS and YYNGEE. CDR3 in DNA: TGTGCCAGCAGCGTAGGAGGGAGAAACACTGAAGCTTTCTTT. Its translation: CASSVGGRNTEAFF.

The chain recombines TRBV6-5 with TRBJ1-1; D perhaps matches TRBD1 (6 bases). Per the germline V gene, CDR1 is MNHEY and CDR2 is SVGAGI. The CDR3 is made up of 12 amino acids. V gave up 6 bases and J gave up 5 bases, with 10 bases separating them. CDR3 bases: TGTGCCAGCAGCCCAGGGGAAACTGAAGCTTTCTTT. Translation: CASSPGETEAFF.

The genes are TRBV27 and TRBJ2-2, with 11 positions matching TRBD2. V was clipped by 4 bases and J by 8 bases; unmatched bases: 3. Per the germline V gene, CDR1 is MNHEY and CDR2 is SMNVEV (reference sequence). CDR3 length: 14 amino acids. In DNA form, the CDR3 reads TGTGCCAGCAGTTCTCGACTAGCGGGGGGGGAGCTGTTTTTT. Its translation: CASSSRLAGGELFF.

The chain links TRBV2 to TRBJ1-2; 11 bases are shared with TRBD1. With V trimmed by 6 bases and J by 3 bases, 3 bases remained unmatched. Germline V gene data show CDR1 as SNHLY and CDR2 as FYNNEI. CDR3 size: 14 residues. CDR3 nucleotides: TGTGCCAGCAGCCGGACAGGGGGCGACTATGGCTACACCTTC. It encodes CASSRTGGDYGYTF. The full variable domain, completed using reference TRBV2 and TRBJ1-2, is EPEVTQTPSHQVTQMGQEVILRCVPISNHLYFYWYRQILGQKVEFLVSFYNNEISEKSEIFDDQFSVERPDGSNFTLKIRSTKLEDSAMYFCASSRTGGDYGYTFGSGTRLTVV.

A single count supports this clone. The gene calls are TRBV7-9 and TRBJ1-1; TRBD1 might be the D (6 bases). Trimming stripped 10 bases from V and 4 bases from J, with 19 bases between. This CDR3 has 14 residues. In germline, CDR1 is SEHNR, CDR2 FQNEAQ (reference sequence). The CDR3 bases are TGTGCCACCAAAGCTTCAGGGGTTAGCACTGAAGCTTTCTTT. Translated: CATKASGVSTEAFF.

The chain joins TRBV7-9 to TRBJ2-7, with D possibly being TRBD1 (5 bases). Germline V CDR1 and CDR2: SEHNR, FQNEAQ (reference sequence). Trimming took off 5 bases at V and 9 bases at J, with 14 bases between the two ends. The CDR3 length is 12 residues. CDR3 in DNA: TGTGCCAGCAGCCGCGACAGTCAAGGGCAGTACGTC. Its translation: CASSRDSQGQYV.

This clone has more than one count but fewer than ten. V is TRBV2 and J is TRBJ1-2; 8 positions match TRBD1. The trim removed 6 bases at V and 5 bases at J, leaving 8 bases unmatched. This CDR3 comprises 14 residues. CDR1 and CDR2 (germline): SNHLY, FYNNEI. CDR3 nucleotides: TGTGCCAGCAGGCTTACAGGGGGAGGGTATGGCTACACCTTC. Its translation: CASRLTGGGYGYTF.

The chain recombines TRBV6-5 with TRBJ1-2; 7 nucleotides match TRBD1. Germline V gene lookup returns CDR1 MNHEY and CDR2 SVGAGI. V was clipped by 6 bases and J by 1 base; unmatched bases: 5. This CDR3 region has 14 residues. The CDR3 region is CASRRTGNNYGYTF. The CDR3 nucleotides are TGTGCCAGCAGAAGGACAGGCAATAACTATGGCTACACCTTC.

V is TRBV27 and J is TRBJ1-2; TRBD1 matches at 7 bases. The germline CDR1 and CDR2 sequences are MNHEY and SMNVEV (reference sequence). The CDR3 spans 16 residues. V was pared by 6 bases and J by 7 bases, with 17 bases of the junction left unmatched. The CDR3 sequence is CASSPVSGQGVSGYTF. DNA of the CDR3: TGTGCCAGCAGCCCGGTTTCGGGGCAGGGGGTATCTGGCTACACCTTC.

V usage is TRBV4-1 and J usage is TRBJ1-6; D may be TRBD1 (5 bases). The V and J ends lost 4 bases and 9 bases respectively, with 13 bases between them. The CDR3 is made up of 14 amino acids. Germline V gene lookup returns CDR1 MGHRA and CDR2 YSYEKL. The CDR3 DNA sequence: TGCGCCAGCAGCCTCCTATGGGGCGGTTCACCCCTCCACTTT. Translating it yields CASSLLWGGSPLHF.

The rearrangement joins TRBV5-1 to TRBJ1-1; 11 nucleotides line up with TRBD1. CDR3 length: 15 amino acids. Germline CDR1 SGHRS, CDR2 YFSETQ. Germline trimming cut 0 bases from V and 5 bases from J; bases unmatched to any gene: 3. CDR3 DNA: TGCGCCAGCAGCTTGGTTGGGACAGGGGGGACTGAAGCTTTCTTT. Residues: CASSLVGTGGTEAFF. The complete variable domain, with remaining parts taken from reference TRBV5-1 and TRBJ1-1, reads KAGVTQTPRYLIKTRGQQVTLSCSPISGHRSVSWYQQTPGQGLQFLFEYFSETQRNKGNFPGRFSGRQFSNSRSEMNVSTLELGDSALYLCASSLVGTGGTEAFFGQGTRLTVV.

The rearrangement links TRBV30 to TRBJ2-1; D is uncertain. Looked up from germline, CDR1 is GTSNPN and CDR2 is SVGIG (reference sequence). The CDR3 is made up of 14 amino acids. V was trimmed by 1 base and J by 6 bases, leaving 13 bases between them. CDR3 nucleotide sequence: TGTGCCTGGAGTGGTCTCAGTGTTCGCAATGAGCAGTTCTTC. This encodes CAWSGLSVRNEQFF.

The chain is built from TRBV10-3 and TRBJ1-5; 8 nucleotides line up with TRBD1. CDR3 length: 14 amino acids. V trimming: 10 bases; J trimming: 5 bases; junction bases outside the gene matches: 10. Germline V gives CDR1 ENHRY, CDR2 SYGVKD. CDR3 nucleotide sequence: TGTGCCACCGAGGCGACAGGGGATCATCAGCCCCAGCATTTT. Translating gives CATEATGDHQPQHF.

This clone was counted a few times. This chain's CDR3 is CASSLNPTAPNEKLFF. In DNA, the CDR3 is TGCGCCAGCAGCTTAAACCCGACAGCGCCTAATGAAAAACTGTTTTTT. The genes are TRBV5-1 and TRBJ1-4; weak D call: TRBD1 (5 bases). The V end lost 2 bases, the J end lost 3 bases, and 14 bases lay between the germline ends. The CDR3 has 16 residues. CDR1 and CDR2 from the germline V gene are SGHRS and YFSETQ. Based on the CDR3 plus reference TRBV5-1 and TRBJ1-4, the full variable domain is KAGVTQTPRYLIKTRGQQVTLSCSPISGHRSVSWYQQTPGQGLQFLFEYFSETQRNKGNFPGRFSGRQFSNSRSEMNVSTLELGDSALYLCASSLNPTAPNEKLFFGSGTQLSVL.